The 30 T cell receptor beta chains below come from one sample, sequenced in a study of blood T cell repertoires in COVID-19. Here immunoSEQ multiplex PCR was the method, and the copy in TCRdb shows in-frame clones only, minus some. The data contain 200,000 or so clones, more than 65% of them singletons. Sequencing was carried out using peripheral blood. The receptor set was obtained from a man aged 40-50 years who had recovered from COVID-19.

The rearrangement links TRBV23-1 to TRBJ2-7, with TRBD1 as a possible D gene (5 bases). TRBV23-1 is identified as an open reading frame with a role that is uncertain. The CDR3 length is 12 residues. Deletions cut 7 bases from V and 4 bases from J, with 11 bases between. The CDR3 loop is CASTHRQYEQYF. The CDR3 bases are TGCGCCAGCACCCATCGACAGTACGAGCAGTACTTC.

The V call is TRBV3-1 (or the pseudogene TRBV3-2), the J call TRBJ2-4; perhaps TRBD2 as D (5 bases). V was trimmed by 0 bases and J by 1 base, leaving 7 bases between them. The CDR3 covers 15 residues. Germline loops: CDR1 LGHDT, CDR2 YNNKEL (reference sequence). In nucleotides, the CDR3 is TGTGCCAGCAGCCAAGATAGGGAGGCCAAAAACATTCAGTACTTC. It specifies CASSQDREAKNIQYF.

J is TRBJ2-2 and V is TRBV19; 7 bases align to TRBD2. The CDR3 has 15 amino acids. V shed 8 bases and J 0 bases; nucleotides not matched to a gene: 6. From germline, CDR1 is LNHDA and CDR2 SQIVND (reference sequence). The CDR3 protein is CASWIAGANTGELFF. CDR3 nucleotide sequence: TGTGCCAGTTGGATAGCGGGTGCGAACACCGGGGAGCTGTTTTTT.

This chain uses TRBV19 with TRBJ1-2; 7 bases agree with TRBD1. CDR3 length: 15 residues. The germline CDR1 and CDR2 sequences are LNHDA and SQIVND (reference sequence). With V trimmed by 6 bases and J by 5 bases, 12 bases remained unmatched. The CDR3 is CASSFSGTDLYGYTF. CDR3 in DNA: TGTGCCAGTAGCTTCTCCGGGACAGACCTATATGGCTACACCTTC.

This clone was picked up one time. The chain is built from TRBV12-5 and TRBJ1-4, with 8 bases identical to TRBD1. CDR1 and CDR2 from the germline V gene are LGHNT and FRNRAP. CDR3 length: 16 amino acids. Trimming at V came to 6 bases and at J to 0 bases, leaving 6 bases not matched to a gene. The CDR3 sequence is CASGFLQGATNEKLFF. CDR3 bases: TGTGCTAGTGGGTTTTTACAGGGGGCAACTAATGAAAAACTGTTTTTT.

The V gene is TRBV25-1, the J gene TRBJ2-7, with TRBD2 matching over 14 bases. This CDR3 is 16 amino acids long. The germline gives CDR1 MGHDK, CDR2 SYGVNS. The J segment lost 5 bases and the V segment lost 3 bases, leaving 6 bases of the junction unmatched. The CDR3 reads CASSEIGTSGGHEQYF. The CDR3 DNA follows: TGTGCCAGCAGTGAGATTGGGACTAGCGGGGGCCACGAGCAGTACTTC.

The CDR3 DNA follows: TGTGCCTGGAGTGAGGGGGTACAGATTAGCACAGATACGCAGTATTTT. This codes for CAWSEGVQISTDTQYF. The chain couples TRBV30 to TRBJ2-3; weak D call: TRBD1 (6 bases). Between the trimmed V and J ends, which lost 1 base and 0 bases, there was a span of 14 bases. This CDR3 has 16 amino acids. The V gene's germline CDR1 is GTSNPN and CDR2 SVGIG (reference sequence).

The rearrangement joins TRBV10-3 to TRBJ1-1; 9 bases are shared with TRBD1. The CDR3 has 15 amino acids. V gave up 2 bases and J gave up 1 base; unmatched junction bases: 2. Germline-derived CDR1 and CDR2 are ENHRY and SYGVKD. CDR3 DNA sequence: TGTGCCATCAGTGAGGACAGGGGGAAGAACACTGAAGCTTTCTTT. It codes for CAISEDRGKNTEAFF.

The rearrangement joins TRBV4-3 to TRBJ2-6, with D tentatively TRBD2 (6 bases). The germline V and J ends were trimmed by 2 bases and 0 bases, with 11 bases remaining between them. Germline V CDR1 and CDR2: LGHNA, YSLEER. The CDR3 runs 17 residues. The CDR3 loop reads CASSQPSGDSGANVLTF. The CDR3 DNA reads TGCGCCAGCAGCCAACCGTCGGGGGACTCTGGGGCCAACGTCCTGACTTTC.

V usage is TRBV27 and J usage is TRBJ2-7; 9 bases line up with TRBD1. The CDR3 is made up of 14 amino acids. CDR1 and CDR2 from the germline V gene are MNHEY and SMNVEV (reference sequence). After removal of 7 bases from V and 4 bases from J, the junction contained 8 bases not matched to a gene. Written as DNA, the CDR3 is TGTGCCAGCACCGGACAGGGGTCCCGATACGAGCAGTACTTC. As protein: CASTGQGSRYEQYF.

The gene calls are TRBV13 and TRBJ2-1; 8 positions match TRBD1. The CDR3 spans 16 residues. Germline V gives CDR1 PRHDT, CDR2 FYEKMQ (reference sequence). The V gene end was trimmed by 4 bases and the J gene end by 8 bases; junction bases not matched to a gene: 13. The CDR3 reads CASSSSGQGPKDEQFF. CDR3 DNA sequence: TGTGCCAGCAGCTCCTCCGGACAGGGCCCGAAGGATGAGCAGTTCTTC.

The chain employs TRBV5-1 and TRBJ2-3, with 12 bases that match TRBD2. The trim removed 3 bases at V and 0 bases at J, leaving 5 bases unmatched. The V gene's germline CDR1 is SGHRS and CDR2 YFSETQ. CDR3 length: 17 residues. CDR3 residues: CASSSGTSGSSTDTQYF. CDR3 sequence (DNA): TGCGCCAGCAGCTCCGGGACTAGCGGGTCCAGCACAGATACGCAGTATTTT. The full variable domain, rest sourced from reference TRBV5-1 and TRBJ2-3, is KAGVTQTPRYLIKTRGQQVTLSCSPISGHRSVSWYQQTPGQGLQFLFEYFSETQRNKGNFPGRFSGRQFSNSRSEMNVSTLELGDSALYLCASSSGTSGSSTDTQYFGPGTRLTVL.

This clone was seen only once. The chain joins TRBV6-2 or TRBV6-3 to TRBJ1-2; the match to TRBD1 covers 9 bases. The CDR3 runs to 13 residues. Unmatched junction bases numbered 3, after V lost 2 bases and J lost 8 bases. Germline V gives CDR1 MNHEY, CDR2 SVGEGT. The CDR3 protein is CASSYGQGFGYTF. The CDR3 region has the DNA TGTGCCAGCAGTTACGGACAGGGGTTCGGCTACACCTTC.

This clone was counted a single time. V gene TRBV5-4 combines with J gene TRBJ2-6; 7 positions match TRBD1. J gave up 2 bases and V 5 bases, and 1 base lay outside the gene matches. Looked up from germline, CDR1 is SGHNT and CDR2 is YYREEE (reference sequence). CDR3 length: 14 amino acids. The CDR3 nucleotides read TGTGCCAGCAGTGACAGGGCTGGGGCCAACGTCCTGACTTTC. Residues: CASSDRAGANVLTF.

Details on this clone: Other DNA sequences of this sample code for an identical CDR3. This chain links TRBV5-1 with TRBJ2-3, with a possible D match to TRBD1 (6 bases). Trimming pared 2 bases from V and 4 bases from J, leaving 8 bases between. The CDR3 loop spans 13 amino acids. From germline, CDR1 is SGHRS and CDR2 YFSETQ. CDR3 nucleotides: TGCGCCAGCAGCTTCCAGGGGTCAGATACGCAGTATTTT. Its translation is CASSFQGSDTQYF.

The chain has TRBV7-9 and TRBJ2-1; TRBD1 aligns across 7 bases. V trimming: 2 bases; J trimming: 6 bases; junction bases outside the gene matches: 10. The V gene's germline CDR1 is SEHNR and CDR2 FQNEAQ (reference sequence). This CDR3 spans 16 amino acids. CDR3 amino acids: CASSLRGGQVFNEQFF. DNA for the CDR3: TGTGCCAGCAGCTTAAGAGGGGGCCAGGTGTTCAATGAGCAGTTCTTC.

This chain connects TRBV30 to TRBJ1-2, with D uncertain. Trimming took 0 bases from V and 2 from J, leaving 7 bases between them. Germline V gene data show CDR1 as GTSNPN and CDR2 as SVGIG (reference sequence). The CDR3 length is 13 residues. CDR3 protein: CAWSVTTNYGYTF. CDR3 DNA sequence: TGTGCCTGGAGTGTAACAACAAACTATGGCTACACCTTC.

J is TRBJ1-2 and V is TRBV15; TRBD1 might be the D (5 bases). CDR3 size: 13 residues. V gave up 2 bases and J gave up 1 base, with 5 bases separating them. Germline V lookup: CDR1 LNHNV, CDR2 YYDKDF (reference sequence). CDR3 sequence: CATSRQGNYGYTF. The CDR3, as DNA: TGTGCCACCAGCAGACAGGGTAACTATGGCTACACCTTC.

This chain links TRBV12-5 with TRBJ1-4; D is uncertain. Germline V lookup: CDR1 LGHNT, CDR2 FRNRAP. CDR3 length: 14 amino acids. V lost 6 bases, J lost 7 bases, and 15 bases lay in between. The CDR3 sequence: CASGSGVLGEKLFF. The CDR3 DNA is TGTGCTAGTGGGTCAGGCGTCTTGGGTGAAAAACTGTTTTTT.

The chain couples TRBV6-2 or TRBV6-3 to TRBJ2-2; 9 positions match TRBD1. Looked up from germline, CDR1 is MNHEY and CDR2 is SVGEGT. The V and J ends lost 4 bases and 2 bases, in that order; junction bases with no gene match: 17. This CDR3 region has 20 residues. The CDR3 here is CASSSPRFLRDRANTGELFF. The DNA of the CDR3 is TGTGCCAGCAGTTCCCCCCGCTTTCTCCGGGACAGGGCCAACACCGGGGAGCTGTTTTTT.

The rearrangement links TRBV19 to TRBJ1-4, with 7 positions matching TRBD1. This CDR3 has 15 amino acids. The J segment lost 12 bases and the V segment lost 2 bases, leaving 12 bases of the junction unmatched. Germline CDR1 reads LNHDA; CDR2 reads SQIVND (reference sequence). CDR3 amino acids: CASSISAHPGGQLFF. CDR3 nucleotide sequence: TGTGCCAGTAGTATAAGTGCTCATCCAGGGGGACAACTGTTTTTT.

The V call is TRBV5-6, the J call TRBJ2-1; D might be TRBD2 (6 bases). Trimming stripped 2 bases from V and 2 bases from J, with 17 bases between. The CDR3 extends over 17 amino acids. Germline-derived CDR1 and CDR2 are SGHDT and YYEEEE. For the CDR3, the DNA is TGTGCCAGCAGCTTTTCGGAGGTGGTAGCGGCCTACAATGAGCAGTTCTTC. Translated: CASSFSEVVAAYNEQFF.

J is TRBJ2-1 and V is TRBV5-1, with TRBD2 matching 8 bases. Trimming took 1 base from V and 3 from J; bases not matched to a gene: 9. The CDR3 has 17 amino acids. In germline, CDR1 is SGHRS, CDR2 YFSETQ. CDR3 sequence: CASSLSLGGDYYNEQFF. Written as DNA, the CDR3 is TGCGCCAGCAGCTTGAGCCTCGGGGGGGACTACTACAATGAGCAGTTCTTC.

This clone was found a few times. The genes are TRBV9 and TRBJ1-4; D call uncertain. The germline V and J ends were trimmed by 0 bases and 0 bases, with 9 bases remaining between them. The CDR3 extends over 16 amino acids. Per the germline V gene, CDR1 is SGDLS and CDR2 is YYNGEE. The CDR3 sequence: CASSVGSGATNEKLFF. In DNA, the CDR3 is TGTGCCAGCAGCGTAGGGTCAGGTGCAACTAATGAAAAACTGTTTTTT.

The chain joins TRBV15 to TRBJ1-2; 7 nucleotides line up with TRBD1. Germline CDR1 LNHNV, CDR2 YYDKDF (reference sequence). The V gene end was trimmed by 11 bases and the J gene end by 7 bases; junction bases not matched to a gene: 16. The CDR3 has 14 residues. The CDR3 nucleotides read TGTGCCTCCTCGGCAGGGGGGCCGTCAGGTGGCTACACCTTC. Its translation is CASSAGGPSGGYTF.

J is TRBJ2-3 and V is TRBV5-4; D remains unclear. Germline-derived CDR1 and CDR2 are SGHNT and YYREEE (reference sequence). The ends were cut back, 4 bases at V and 6 bases at J, with 9 bases in the middle. This CDR3 is 12 amino acids long. The DNA of the CDR3 is TGTGCCAGCAGCCCCAGTTGGGATACGCAGTATTTT. Its translation is CASSPSWDTQYF.

J is TRBJ1-2 and V is TRBV6-5; TRBD1 matches 12 bases. CDR3 length: 16 amino acids. Unmatched junction bases numbered 8, after V lost 2 bases and J lost 7 bases. Germline V gene lookup returns CDR1 MNHEY and CDR2 SVGAGI. Here the CDR3 reads CASSYQPRDRGPGYTF. DNA for the CDR3: TGTGCCAGCAGTTACCAGCCCCGGGACAGGGGGCCTGGCTACACCTTC.

This chain connects TRBV7-2 to TRBJ2-5; 13 positions agree with TRBD2. Germline V CDR1 and CDR2: SGHTA, FQGNSA. V gave up 4 bases and J gave up 4 bases; unmatched junction bases: 15. The CDR3 is 19 amino acids. The DNA for the CDR3 is TGTGCCAGCAGCTCCCCAAGGCGAACTAGCGGGGGGGCCCGAGAGACCCAGTACTTC. Its protein is CASSSPRRTSGGARETQYF.

The chain recombines TRBV4-3 with TRBJ2-7; possibly TRBD2 for D (5 bases). Trimming pared 3 bases from V and 6 bases from J, leaving 12 bases between. There are 13 residues in the CDR3. The germline gives CDR1 LGHNA, CDR2 YSLEER. The CDR3 here is CASSQDWVSEQYF. CDR3 bases: TGCGCCAGCAGCCAGGACTGGGTTTCCGAGCAGTACTTC.

This chain links TRBV27 with TRBJ2-1; D is perhaps TRBD1 (6 bases). This CDR3 region has 13 residues. CDR1 and CDR2 (germline): MNHEY, SMNVEV (reference sequence). V lost 3 bases and J 11 bases, leaving 14 bases between the germline ends. CDR3 in amino acids: CASSLSDSMKQFF. CDR3 nucleotides: TGTGCCAGCAGTTTGTCGGACAGTATGAAGCAGTTCTTC.